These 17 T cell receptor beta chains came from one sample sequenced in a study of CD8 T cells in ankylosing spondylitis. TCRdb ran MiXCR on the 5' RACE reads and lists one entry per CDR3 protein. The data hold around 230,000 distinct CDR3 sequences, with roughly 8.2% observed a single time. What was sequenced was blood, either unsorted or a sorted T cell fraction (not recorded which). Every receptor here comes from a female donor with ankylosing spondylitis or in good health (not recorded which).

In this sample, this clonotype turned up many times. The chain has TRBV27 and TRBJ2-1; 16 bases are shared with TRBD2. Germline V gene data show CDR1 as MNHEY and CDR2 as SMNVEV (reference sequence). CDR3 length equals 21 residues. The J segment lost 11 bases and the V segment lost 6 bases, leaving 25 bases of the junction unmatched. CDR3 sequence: CASSFGTGTSGRAARTMKQFF. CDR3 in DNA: TGTGCCAGCAGCTTTGGGACCGGGACTAGCGGGAGGGCTGCTAGGACGATGAAGCAGTTCTTC.

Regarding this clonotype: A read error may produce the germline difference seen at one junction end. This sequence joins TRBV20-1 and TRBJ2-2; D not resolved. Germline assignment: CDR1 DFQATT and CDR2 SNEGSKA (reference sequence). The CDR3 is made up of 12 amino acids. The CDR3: CSANSDTAELFF. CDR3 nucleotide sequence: TGCAGTGCTAATTCCGACACCGCGGAGCTGTTTTTT.

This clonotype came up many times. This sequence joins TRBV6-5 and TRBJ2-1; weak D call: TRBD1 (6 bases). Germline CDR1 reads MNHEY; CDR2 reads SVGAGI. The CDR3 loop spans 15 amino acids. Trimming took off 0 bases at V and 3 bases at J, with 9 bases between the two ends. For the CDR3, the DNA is TGTGCCAGCAGTTACTCGGGGACAAACTACAATGAGCAGTTCTTC. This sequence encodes CASSYSGTNYNEQFF.

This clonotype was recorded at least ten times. The CDR3 nucleotides read TGCGCCAGCAGCTTGGTCGGCGGTGCGATGTCCTACGAGCAGTACTTC. Protein product: CASSLVGGAMSYEQYF. The chain employs TRBV5-1 and TRBJ2-7, with D unclear. The germline gives CDR1 SGHRS, CDR2 YFSETQ. Trimming shortened V by 0 bases and J by 1 base, and 14 bases separated the two germline ends. The CDR3 is 16 amino acids.

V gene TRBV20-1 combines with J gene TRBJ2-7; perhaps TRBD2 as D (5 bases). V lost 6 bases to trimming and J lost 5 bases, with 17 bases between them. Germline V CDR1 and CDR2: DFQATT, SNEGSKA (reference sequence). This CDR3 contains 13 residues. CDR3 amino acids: CSATTSRNDEQYF. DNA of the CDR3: TGCAGTGCCACCACTAGTCGTAACGACGAGCAGTACTTC.

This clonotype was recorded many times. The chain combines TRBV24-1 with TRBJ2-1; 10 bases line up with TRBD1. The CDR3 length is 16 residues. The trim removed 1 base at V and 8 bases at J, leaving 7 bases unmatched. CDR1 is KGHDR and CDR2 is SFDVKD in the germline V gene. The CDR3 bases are TGTGCCACCAGTGATTTTGCTGGACAGGGGGTAGATGAGCAGTTCTTC. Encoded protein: CATSDFAGQGVDEQFF.

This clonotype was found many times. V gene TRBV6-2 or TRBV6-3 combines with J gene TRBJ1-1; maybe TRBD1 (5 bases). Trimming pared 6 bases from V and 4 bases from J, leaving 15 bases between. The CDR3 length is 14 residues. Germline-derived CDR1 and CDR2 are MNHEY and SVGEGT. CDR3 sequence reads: CASRPQGGPTEAFF. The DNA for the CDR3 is TGTGCCAGCAGGCCCCAGGGAGGCCCCACTGAAGCTTTCTTT.

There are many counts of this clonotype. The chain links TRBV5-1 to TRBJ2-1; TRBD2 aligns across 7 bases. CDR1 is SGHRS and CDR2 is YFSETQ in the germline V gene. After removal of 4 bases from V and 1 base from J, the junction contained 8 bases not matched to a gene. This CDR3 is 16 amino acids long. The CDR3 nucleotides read TGCGCCAGCAGCGGGGGACTATTATCATCCTACAATGAGCAGTTCTTC. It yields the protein CASSGGLLSSYNEQFF.

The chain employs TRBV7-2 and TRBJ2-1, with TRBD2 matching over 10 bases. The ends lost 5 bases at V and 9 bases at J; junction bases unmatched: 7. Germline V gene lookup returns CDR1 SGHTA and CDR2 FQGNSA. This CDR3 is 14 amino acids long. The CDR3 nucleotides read TGTGCCAGCAGCATCGGAGTAGCGGGAGGTGAGCAGTTCTTC. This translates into CASSIGVAGGEQFF.

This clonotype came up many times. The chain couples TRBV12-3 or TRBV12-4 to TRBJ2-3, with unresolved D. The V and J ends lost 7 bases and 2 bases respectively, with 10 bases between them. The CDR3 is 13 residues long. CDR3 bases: TGTGCCAGCATAAGCGACTCCACAGATACGCAGTATTTT. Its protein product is CASISDSTDTQYF.

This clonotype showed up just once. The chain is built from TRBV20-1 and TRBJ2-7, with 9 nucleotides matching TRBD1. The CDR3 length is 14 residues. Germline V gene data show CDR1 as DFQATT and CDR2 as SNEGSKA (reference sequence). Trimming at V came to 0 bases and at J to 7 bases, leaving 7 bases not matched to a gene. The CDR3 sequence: CSAREDRGNSEQYF. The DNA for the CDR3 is TGCAGTGCTAGAGAGGACAGGGGTAATAGTGAGCAGTACTTC.

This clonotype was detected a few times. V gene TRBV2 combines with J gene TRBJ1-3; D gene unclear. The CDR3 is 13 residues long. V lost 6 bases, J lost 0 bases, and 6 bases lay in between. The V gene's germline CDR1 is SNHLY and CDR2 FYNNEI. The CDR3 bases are TGTGCCAGCAGCCGGGACTCTGGAAACACCATATATTTT. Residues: CASSRDSGNTIYF.

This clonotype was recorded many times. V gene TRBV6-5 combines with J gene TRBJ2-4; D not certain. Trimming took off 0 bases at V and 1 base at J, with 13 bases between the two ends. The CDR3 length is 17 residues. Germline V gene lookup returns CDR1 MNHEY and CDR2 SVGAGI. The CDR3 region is CASSYSPTQLAKNIQYF. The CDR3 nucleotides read TGTGCCAGCAGTTACTCCCCGACCCAACTGGCCAAAAACATTCAGTACTTC.

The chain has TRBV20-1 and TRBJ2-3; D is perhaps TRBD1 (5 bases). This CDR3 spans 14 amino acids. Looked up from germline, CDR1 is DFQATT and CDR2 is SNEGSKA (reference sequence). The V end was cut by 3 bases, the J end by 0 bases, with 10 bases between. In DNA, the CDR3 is TGCAGTGCTAGTAGCCAGGGTAGCACAGATACGCAGTATTTT. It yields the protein CSASSQGSTDTQYF.

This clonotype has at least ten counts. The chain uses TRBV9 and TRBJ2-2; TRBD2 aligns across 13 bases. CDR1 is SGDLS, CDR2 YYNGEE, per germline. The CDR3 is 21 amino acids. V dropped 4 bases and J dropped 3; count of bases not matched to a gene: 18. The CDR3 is CASSQRPQPGLAGRHTGELFF. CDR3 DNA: TGTGCCAGCAGCCAACGCCCACAACCGGGACTAGCGGGGCGTCACACCGGGGAGCTGTTTTTT.

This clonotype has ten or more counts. This CDR3 reads CASSQDRLGLAYEQYF. The CDR3 nucleotides read TGCGCCAGCAGCCAAGACCGCCTGGGACTAGCCTACGAGCAGTACTTC. The chain couples TRBV4-3 to TRBJ2-7; 8 bases line up with TRBD2. Per germline, CDR1 LGHNA and CDR2 YSLEER. V shed 0 bases, J shed 2 bases, and the junction held 6 bases outside the gene matches. The CDR3 runs to 16 residues.

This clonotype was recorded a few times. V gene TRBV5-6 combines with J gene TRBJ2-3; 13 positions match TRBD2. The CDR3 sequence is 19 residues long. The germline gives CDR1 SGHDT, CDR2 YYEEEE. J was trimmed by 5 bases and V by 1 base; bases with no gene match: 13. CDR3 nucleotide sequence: TGTGCCAGCAGCTTGACAGGGGGGACTAGCGGGGTTTCGGGAGATACGCAGTATTTT. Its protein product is CASSLTGGTSGVSGDTQYF.